The 10 T cell receptor beta chains presented below share a single source sample, sequenced in a study of shared clonotypes between healthy human individuals. Profiling relied on immunoSEQ multiplex PCR, and the TCRdb table lists in-frame clones only, not all of them. The profile shows fewer than 1.6 million clones, less than 99% of them singletons. The material sequenced was naive CD4+ T cells sorted from blood. The subset: CD45RA+ positively selected. Receptor source: a young man in good health.

The chain employs TRBV5-8 and TRBJ1-2; D perhaps matches TRBD1 (5 bases). From germline, CDR1 is SGHTS and CDR2 YDEGEE. V lost 8 bases and J 8 bases, leaving 10 bases between the germline ends. The CDR3 is 10 residues long. This chain's CDR3 is CASSGPGYTF. DNA of the CDR3: TGTGCCAGTTCAGGGCCGGGCTACACCTTC.

This rearrangement joins TRBV10-3 to TRBJ1-2; D not resolved. The CDR3 spans 13 residues. Germline CDR1 reads ENHRY; CDR2 reads SYGVKD. Trimming pared 10 bases from V and 7 bases from J, leaving 19 bases between. The chain's CDR3 is CATKGLWEGGYTF. DNA of the CDR3: TGTGCCACCAAAGGACTTTGGGAAGGTGGCTACACCTTC.

The rearrangement uses TRBV29-1 and TRBJ1-5; 11 bases are shared with TRBD1. The CDR3 is 17 amino acids. V was pared by 6 bases and J by 5 bases, with 15 bases of the junction left unmatched. Germline assignment: CDR1 SQVTM and CDR2 ANQGSEA. The CDR3: CSVKGDRGDCKDQPQHF. The CDR3 DNA reads TGCAGCGTGAAAGGGGACAGGGGGGACTGCAAGGATCAGCCCCAGCATTTT.

The rearrangement links TRBV9 to TRBJ2-4, with a weak D call TRBD2 (7 bases). The CDR3 has 18 residues. In germline, CDR1 is SGDLS, CDR2 YYNGEE. Deletions cut 4 bases from V and 3 bases from J, with 23 bases between. DNA of the CDR3: TGTGCCAGCAGCCCCGCGTGGGGGCGGGAGCCGAGCAAAAACATTCAGTACTTC. Its translation: CASSPAWGREPSKNIQYF.

The count of this clone is one. This rearrangement joins TRBV5-4 to TRBJ2-2; possible D gene TRBD2, 5 bases. Looked up from germline, CDR1 is SGHNT and CDR2 is YYREEE (reference sequence). CDR3 length: 14 amino acids. V dropped 1 base and J dropped 5 bases, with 9 bases sitting between them. CDR3 coding DNA: TGTGCCAGCAGCTTGAATGAGGGAACCGGGGAGCTGTTTTTT. Translation: CASSLNEGTGELFF.

V usage is TRBV18 and J usage is TRBJ1-5; D is unresolved. The CDR3 is 15 residues long. The V gene's germline CDR1 is KGHSH and CDR2 LQKENI. The V gene lost 3 bases and the J gene lost 0 bases, with 9 bases spanning the gap. The CDR3 loop is CASSPIPGSNQPQHF. In DNA form, the CDR3 reads TGTGCCAGCTCACCCATACCGGGTAGCAATCAGCCCCAGCATTTT.

The table lists this clone with a few counts. The sample holds other DNA sequences that translate to the same CDR3. The chain links TRBV29-1 to TRBJ1-1; D gene uncertain. V gave up 0 bases and J gave up 0 bases, with 5 bases separating them. CDR1 and CDR2 from the germline V gene are SQVTM and ANQGSEA. CDR3 length equals 13 residues. The CDR3 sequence: CSVEEGMNTEAFF. In DNA, the CDR3 is TGCAGCGTTGAAGAGGGGATGAACACTGAAGCTTTCTTT.

J is TRBJ1-1 and V is TRBV10-3; 7 bases are a match to TRBD1. Germline CDR1 is ENHRY and CDR2 is SYGVKD. This CDR3 contains 17 residues. The trim removed 6 bases at V and 0 bases at J, leaving 13 bases unmatched. CDR3 sequence: CAISQGGRRIMNTEAFF. The CDR3 coding sequence is TGTGCCATCAGCCAGGGGGGGAGACGGATCATGAACACTGAAGCTTTCTTT.

The V gene is TRBV27, the J gene TRBJ2-2; D not resolved. The CDR3 has 18 amino acids. CDR1 and CDR2 from the germline V gene are MNHEY and SMNVEV (reference sequence). V shed 0 bases and J shed 3 bases, with 17 bases lying between them. CDR3: CASSLSFTTSSDTGELFF. CDR3 DNA: TGTGCCAGCAGTTTATCGTTTACCACTTCTTCCGACACCGGGGAGCTGTTTTTT.

The chain uses TRBV7-9 and TRBJ1-2, with D perhaps TRBD1 (5 bases). CDR3 length equals 15 residues. Germline CDR1 and CDR2: SEHNR and FQNEAQ (reference sequence). Trimming left V 6 bases short and J 4 bases short, with 18 bases between. CDR3: CASRSLIGASYGYTF. The CDR3 bases are TGTGCCAGCAGATCGTTAATAGGGGCAAGCTATGGCTACACCTTC.